The 5 T cell receptor beta chains below come from one sample, sequenced in a study of blood T cell repertoires in COVID-19. Here immunoSEQ multiplex PCR was the method, and the copy in TCRdb shows in-frame clones only, minus some. The data contain approximately 400,000 clones, approximately 90% of them singletons. Source material: PBMCs or T cells enriched from blood (not recorded which). The origin of the receptors is a woman between 40 and 50 years old who had been exposed to COVID-19.

The chain uses TRBV27 and TRBJ2-2; D is unresolved. Trimming removed 2 bases from V and 7 bases from J, with 5 bases in between. Germline CDR1 MNHEY, CDR2 SMNVEV (reference sequence). The length of the CDR3 is 12 residues. Here the CDR3 reads CASSLTGGELFF. CDR3 nucleotides: TGTGCCAGCAGTTTAACTGGCGGGGAGCTGTTTTTT.

This rearrangement joins TRBV24-1 to TRBJ1-2, with 9 bases identical to TRBD1. V was pared by 3 bases and J by 6 bases, with 1 base of the junction left unmatched. This CDR3 has 13 amino acids. CDR1 is KGHDR and CDR2 is SFDVKD in the germline V gene. CDR3 protein: CATSDNRGHGYTF. The CDR3, as DNA: TGTGCCACCAGTGATAACAGGGGGCATGGCTACACCTTC.

With respect to this clone: A much larger clone lies a single base off, so this may be a read error. The chain couples TRBV2 to TRBJ2-7; 9 bases line up with TRBD1. V trimming: 5 bases; J trimming: 3 bases; junction bases outside the gene matches: 2. The CDR3 loop spans 13 amino acids. CDR1 and CDR2 (germline): SNHLY, FYNNEI. The CDR3 DNA follows: TGTGCCAGCAGTAGGGGACAGGGCTACGAGCAGTACTTC. Its translation is CASSRGQGYEQYF. Filled out from reference TRBV2 and TRBJ2-7, the complete variable domain reads EPEVTQTPSHQVTQMGQEVILRCVPISNHLYFYWYRQILGQKVEFLVSFYNNEISEKSEIFDDQFSVERPDGSNFTLKIRSTKLEDSAMYFCASSRGQGYEQYFGPGTRLTVT.

The chain joins TRBV6-5 to TRBJ2-7; tentatively, D is TRBD1 (5 bases). Deletions cut 0 bases from V and 1 base from J, with 7 bases between. CDR3 length: 14 residues. Germline V gene lookup returns CDR1 MNHEY and CDR2 SVGAGI. The CDR3 nucleotides read TGTGCCAGCAGTTACTCGACAGCATCCTACGAGCAGTACTTC. This gives the protein CASSYSTASYEQYF.

The count of this clone is one. The J gene is TRBJ2-7, the V gene TRBV7-2; 11 positions match TRBD2. Germline V CDR1 and CDR2: SGHTA, FQGNSA. Trimming took 5 bases from V and 3 from J; bases not matched to a gene: 9. This CDR3 spans 16 amino acids. Written as DNA, the CDR3 is TGTGCCAGCAGCCCTCGATCCGGGACTAGCGGCTACGAGCAGTACTTC. As protein: CASSPRSGTSGYEQYF. Full variable domain (missing parts from reference TRBV7-2 and TRBJ2-7): GAGVSQSPSNKVTEKGKDVELRCDPISGHTALYWYRQSLGQGLEFLIYFQGNSAPDKSGLPSDRFSAERTGGSVSTLTIQRTQQEDSAVYLCASSPRSGTSGYEQYFGPGTRLTVT.